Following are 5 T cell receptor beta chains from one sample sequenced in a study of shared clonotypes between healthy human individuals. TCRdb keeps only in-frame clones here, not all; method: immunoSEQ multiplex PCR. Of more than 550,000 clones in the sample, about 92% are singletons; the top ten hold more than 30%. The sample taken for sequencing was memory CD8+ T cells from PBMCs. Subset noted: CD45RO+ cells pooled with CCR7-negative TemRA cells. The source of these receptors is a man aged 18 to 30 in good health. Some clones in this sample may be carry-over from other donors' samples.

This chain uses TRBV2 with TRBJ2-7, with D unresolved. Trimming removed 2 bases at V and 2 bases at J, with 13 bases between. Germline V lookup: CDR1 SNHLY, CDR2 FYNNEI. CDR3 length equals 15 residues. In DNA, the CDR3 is TGTGCCAGCAGTGAAAGTAGTAGGCCGACCTACGAGCAGTACTTC. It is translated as CASSESSRPTYEQYF. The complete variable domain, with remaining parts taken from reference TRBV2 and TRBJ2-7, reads EPEVTQTPSHQVTQMGQEVILRCVPISNHLYFYWYRQILGQKVEFLVSFYNNEISEKSEIFDDQFSVERPDGSNFTLKIRSTKLEDSAMYFCASSESSRPTYEQYFGPGTRLTVT.

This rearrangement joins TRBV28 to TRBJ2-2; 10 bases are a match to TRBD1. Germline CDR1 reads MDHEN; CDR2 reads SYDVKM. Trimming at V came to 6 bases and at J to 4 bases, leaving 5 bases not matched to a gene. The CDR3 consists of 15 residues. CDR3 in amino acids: CASRVDRGGTGELFF. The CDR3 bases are TGTGCCAGCAGGGTGGACAGGGGGGGCACCGGGGAGCTGTTTTTT.

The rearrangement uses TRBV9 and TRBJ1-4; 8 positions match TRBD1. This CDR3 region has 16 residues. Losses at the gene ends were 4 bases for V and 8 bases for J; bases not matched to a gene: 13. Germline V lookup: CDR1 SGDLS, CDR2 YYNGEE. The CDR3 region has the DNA TGTGCCAGCAGCTCTACCCAGGGGGCGTTCGGGGAAAAACTGTTTTTT. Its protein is CASSSTQGAFGEKLFF.

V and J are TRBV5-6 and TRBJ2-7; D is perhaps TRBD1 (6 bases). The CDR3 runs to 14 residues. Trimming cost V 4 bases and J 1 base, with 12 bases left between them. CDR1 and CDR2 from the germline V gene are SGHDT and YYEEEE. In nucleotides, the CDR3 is TGTGCCAGCAGCCAGATGGACAGTTCCTACGAGCAGTACTTC. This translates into CASSQMDSSYEQYF.

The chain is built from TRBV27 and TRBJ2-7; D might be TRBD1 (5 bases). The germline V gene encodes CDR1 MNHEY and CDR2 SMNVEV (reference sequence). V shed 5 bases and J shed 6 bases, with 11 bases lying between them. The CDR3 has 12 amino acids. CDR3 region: CASSPQAPEQYF. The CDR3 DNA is TGTGCCAGCAGTCCACAGGCCCCCGAGCAGTACTTC.